Each of the 5 T cell receptor beta chains below was sequenced from the same sample in a study of shared clonotypes between healthy human individuals (dated by TCRdb to the early 2020s). The library relied on the immunoSEQ multiplex PCR assay. TCRdb retrieved this table from immuneACCESS and kept in-frame rearrangements only. Not all clones are present; in checked studies, unresolved V genes account for under half, and no reason is known for the remainder. The sample table records around 2,000,000 clones; just over 90% of these occur just once. Over 1.5% of the sample lies in the top ten. CD8 naive samples consisted of CD45RO-negative cells that were positively selected for CCR7, yielding a CD45RA+CCR7+ population without TemRA cells. The sequenced sample was naive CD8+ T cells from PBMCs. The label giving this sample's cell subset or site can be read as: CD45RA+CCR7+. The source of these receptors is a man in his late teens or twenties in good health. Some clones in this sample may be carry-over from other donors' samples.

The CDR3 bases are TGTGCCAGTAGTATAGAGGCTTTCTATGGCTACACCTTC. Protein sequence: CASSIEAFYGYTF. The V call is TRBV19, the J call TRBJ1-2; no clear D gene. The CDR3 has 13 residues. Trimming removed 0 bases from V and 4 bases from J, with 6 bases in between. The germline V gene has CDR1 LNHDA and CDR2 SQIVND (reference sequence).

The chain joins TRBV28 to TRBJ2-7; TRBD2 aligns across 8 bases. The CDR3 is 14 amino acids. The germline gives CDR1 MDHEN, CDR2 SYDVKM. With V trimmed by 7 bases and J by 8 bases, 13 bases remained unmatched. The CDR3 DNA follows: TGTGCCAGCACCTCCGAGCGGGAGCCCCTCAAGCAGTACTTC. Residues: CASTSEREPLKQYF.

J is TRBJ2-1 and V is TRBV4-2; D gene ambiguous. The CDR3 is made up of 16 amino acids. Germline V lookup: CDR1 LGHNA, CDR2 YNFKEQ. V gave up 5 bases and J gave up 1 base, with 15 bases separating them. CDR3 sequence (DNA): TGTGCCAGCAGCTATCGTCCCCTTTGGTCCTACAATGAGCAGTTCTTC. This codes for CASSYRPLWSYNEQFF.

The chain is built from TRBV6-5 and TRBJ2-6; no firm D call. CDR3 length equals 14 residues. Trimming stripped 4 bases from V and 10 bases from J, with 14 bases between. Germline-derived CDR1 and CDR2 are MNHEY and SVGAGI. The CDR3 region has the DNA TGTGCCAGCAGTTCGTTTCCCTCATCTAACGTCCTGACTTTC. Protein: CASSSFPSSNVLTF.

The V call is TRBV5-6, the J call TRBJ2-3, with D uncertain. Trimming took off 1 base at V and 2 bases at J, with 8 bases between the two ends. CDR1 and CDR2 from the germline V gene are SGHDT and YYEEEE. The CDR3 spans 14 residues. CDR3 region: CASSLPDDTDTQYF. DNA of the CDR3: TGTGCCAGCAGCTTGCCGGATGACACAGATACGCAGTATTTT.